These 27 T cell receptor beta chains originate from one sample sequenced in a study of blood T cell repertoires in COVID-19. Sequencing was performed with immunoSEQ multiplex PCR; in TCRdb, only in-frame clones are kept and a portion is missing. The sample comprises some 230,000 clones, 85% to 90% of which are singletons, and roughly 3.7% rests with the top ten. What was sequenced was PBMCs or T cells enriched from blood (not recorded which). These receptors all stem from a woman aged 18-29 years in a cohort exposed to, infected with or recovered from COVID-19 (not recorded which).

The chain carries TRBV18 and TRBJ2-4; D unclear. CDR1 and CDR2 from the germline V gene are KGHSH and LQKENI. V was pared by 2 bases and J by 1 base, with 21 bases between. This CDR3 region has 19 residues. CDR3 in amino acids: CASSPTYVTSSFAKNIQYF. The CDR3 nucleotides are TGTGCCAGCTCACCAACCTACGTAACGTCCTCCTTCGCCAAAAACATTCAGTACTTC.

The chain uses TRBV27 and TRBJ2-2; D may be TRBD1 (6 bases). This CDR3 has 18 amino acids. Germline loops: CDR1 MNHEY, CDR2 SMNVEV (reference sequence). The ends were cut back, 1 base at V and 2 bases at J, with 17 bases in the middle. The CDR3 sequence: CASSLYPIGQYNTGELFF. The DNA of the CDR3 is TGTGCCAGCAGTTTATATCCGATTGGACAGTACAACACCGGGGAGCTGTTTTTT.

V usage is TRBV24-1 and J usage is TRBJ2-7; TRBD1 agrees at 10 bases. The CDR3 totals 15 residues. Unmatched junction bases numbered 7, after V lost 3 bases and J lost 6 bases. CDR1 and CDR2 (germline): KGHDR, SFDVKD. The CDR3 nucleotides read TGTGCCACCAGTGATACCGGGACAGGGGTCCGCGAGCAGTACTTC. This gives the protein CATSDTGTGVREQYF.

In this sample, this clone turned up once. The chain employs TRBV24-1 and TRBJ1-2; perhaps TRBD1 as D (5 bases). The CDR3 runs to 15 residues. The V and J ends lost 2 bases and 6 bases respectively, with 15 bases between them. Germline V gene data show CDR1 as KGHDR and CDR2 as SFDVKD. The CDR3 bases are TGTGCCACCAGTGATTCCGTGATGGGGGGTGATGGCTACACCTTC. This gives the protein CATSDSVMGGDGYTF.

V usage is TRBV6-5 and J usage is TRBJ1-5, with unresolved D. Germline CDR1 is MNHEY and CDR2 is SVGAGI. This CDR3 contains 13 residues. Trimming removed 2 bases from V and 5 bases from J, with 7 bases in between. This CDR3 reads CASSYPDDQPQHF. In DNA, the CDR3 is TGTGCCAGCAGTTACCCAGATGATCAGCCCCAGCATTTT.

The chain carries TRBV10-3 and TRBJ2-5, with D perhaps matching TRBD1 (6 bases). Trimming removed 2 bases from V and 2 bases from J, with 6 bases in between. Germline CDR1 ENHRY, CDR2 SYGVKD. The CDR3 has 13 residues. For the CDR3, the DNA is TGTGCCATCAGTGAGCAGGGGCAAGAGACCCAGTACTTC. Translating it yields CAISEQGQETQYF.

In this sample, this clone turned up a few times. The CDR3 DNA reads TGTGCCAGCAGTTTGGGGACCCACAGGGATCTCCAAGAGACCCAGTACTTC. Amino acid sequence: CASSLGTHRDLQETQYF. The rearrangement links TRBV27 to TRBJ2-5; D perhaps matches TRBD1 (6 bases). V dropped 3 bases and J dropped 1 base, with 18 bases sitting between them. The germline gives CDR1 MNHEY, CDR2 SMNVEV (reference sequence). This CDR3 region has 17 residues.

This clone was counted a single time. The gene calls are TRBV15 and TRBJ1-5; no clear D gene. The V gene lost 5 bases and the J gene lost 5 bases, with 10 bases spanning the gap. There are 13 residues in the CDR3. Germline-derived CDR1 and CDR2 are LNHNV and YYDKDF (reference sequence). CDR3 in DNA: TGTGCCACCAGCTTGAAGGAGGATCAGCCCCAGCATTTT. It yields the protein CATSLKEDQPQHF.

V usage is TRBV7-8 and J usage is TRBJ2-7, with 8 bases lining up with TRBD1. V lost 1 base to trimming and J lost 3 bases; unmatched junction nucleotides: 2. From germline, CDR1 is SGHVS and CDR2 FQNEAQ. The CDR3 contains 14 residues. The CDR3 DNA follows: TGTGCCAGCAGCTTAGGCAGGGGGCACTACGAGCAGTACTTC. Translation: CASSLGRGHYEQYF.

V usage is TRBV29-1 and J usage is TRBJ2-5, with unresolved D. CDR3 length: 11 amino acids. Trimming stripped 7 bases from V and 5 bases from J, with 11 bases between. From germline, CDR1 is SQVTM and CDR2 ANQGSEA. The CDR3 DNA follows: TGCAGCGAAGTGCGTGAGGAGACCCAGTACTTC. Encoded protein: CSEVREETQYF.

The chain uses TRBV2 and TRBJ1-3; the D is unclear. CDR1 SNHLY and CDR2 FYNNEI come from the germline V gene. V lost 6 bases, J lost 0 bases, and 9 bases lay in between. CDR3 size: 14 residues. The CDR3 coding sequence is TGTGCCAGCAGCAACGACTTCTCTGGAAACACCATATATTTT. It encodes CASSNDFSGNTIYF.

The chain combines TRBV7-8 with TRBJ1-1, with TRBD1 matching over 9 bases. With 1 base clipped from V and 1 base from J, the junction kept 1 base outside the gene matches. Per germline, CDR1 SGHVS and CDR2 FQNEAQ. The CDR3 is 15 amino acids. This CDR3 reads CASSLGQGGNTEAFF. As DNA, the CDR3 is TGTGCCAGCAGCTTAGGACAGGGGGGGAACACTGAAGCTTTCTTT.

The V gene is TRBV3-1 (or the pseudogene TRBV3-2), the J gene TRBJ1-5, with 8 bases aligning to TRBD1. Losses at the gene ends were 4 bases for V and 6 bases for J; bases not matched to a gene: 5. CDR1 and CDR2 from the germline V gene are LGHDT and YNNKEL (reference sequence). The CDR3 is 14 residues long. The CDR3 DNA sequence: TGTGCCAGCAGCCCATCAGGGGGCCTTCAGCCCCAGCATTTT. The encoded protein is CASSPSGGLQPQHF.

This clone was observed a handful of times. This chain connects TRBV5-4 to TRBJ2-7; 13 nucleotides match TRBD2. V lost 2 bases to trimming and J lost 1 base; unmatched junction nucleotides: 3. Looked up from germline, CDR1 is SGHNT and CDR2 is YYREEE (reference sequence). The CDR3 spans 16 residues. CDR3 nucleotide sequence: TGTGCCAGCAGCTTCACTAGCGGGAGGGGTTCCTACGAGCAGTACTTC. This translates into CASSFTSGRGSYEQYF. Full variable domain (remainder filled in from reference TRBV5-4 and TRBJ2-7): ETGVTQSPTHLIKTRGQQVTLRCSSQSGHNTVSWYQQALGQGPQFIFQYYREEENGRGNFPPRFSGLQFPNYSSELNVNALELDDSALYLCASSFTSGRGSYEQYFGPGTRLTVT.

This chain connects TRBV2 to TRBJ1-6, with a tentative D call TRBD1 (5 bases). The ends were cut back, 7 bases at V and 5 bases at J, with 12 bases in the middle. This CDR3 region has 14 residues. Germline V lookup: CDR1 SNHLY, CDR2 FYNNEI. The CDR3 is CASIGQVNNSPLHF. CDR3 DNA: TGTGCCAGCATTGGACAAGTGAATAATTCACCCCTCCACTTT. Full variable domain (outside the CDR3, taken from reference TRBV2 and TRBJ1-6): EPEVTQTPSHQVTQMGQEVILRCVPISNHLYFYWYRQILGQKVEFLVSFYNNEISEKSEIFDDQFSVERPDGSNFTLKIRSTKLEDSAMYFCASIGQVNNSPLHFGNGTRLTVT.

This chain links TRBV7-9 with TRBJ1-4; D gene unclear. V shed 1 base and J shed 2 bases, with 8 bases lying between them. The CDR3 spans 15 residues. CDR1 and CDR2 from the germline V gene are SEHNR and FQNEAQ (reference sequence). The CDR3 DNA sequence: TGTGCCAGCAGCTTAGGGGCTGTTACTAATGAAAAACTGTTTTTT. Translating gives CASSLGAVTNEKLFF.

V gene TRBV7-3 combines with J gene TRBJ1-1; 8 bases are shared with TRBD1. CDR1 is SGHTA and CDR2 is FQGTGA in the germline V gene. The CDR3 sequence is 15 residues long. With 2 bases clipped from V and 1 base from J, the junction kept 3 bases outside the gene matches. CDR3 in amino acids: CASSLYGQGNTEAFF. The CDR3 bases are TGTGCCAGCAGCTTATACGGACAGGGGAACACTGAAGCTTTCTTT. The variable domain in full, completed from reference TRBV7-3 and TRBJ1-1, reads GAGVSQTPSNKVTEKGKYVELRCDPISGHTALYWYRQSLGQGPEFLIYFQGTGAADDSGLPNDRFFAVRPEGSVSTLKIQRTERGDSAVYLCASSLYGQGNTEAFFGQGTRLTVV.

The chain links TRBV7-3 to TRBJ2-7, with 8 bases matching TRBD1. The CDR3 has 15 residues. Trimming at V came to 0 bases and at J to 3 bases, leaving 4 bases not matched to a gene. Per germline, CDR1 SGHTA and CDR2 FQGTGA. Here the CDR3 DNA reads TGTGCCAGCAGCTTAACCGGACAGGGCTACTACGAGCAGTACTTC. Translating gives CASSLTGQGYYEQYF.

The chain employs TRBV19 and TRBJ2-7, with 7 bases lining up with TRBD1. There are 14 residues in the CDR3. The V and J ends lost 6 bases and 2 bases, in that order; junction bases with no gene match: 7. Germline V lookup: CDR1 LNHDA, CDR2 SQIVND (reference sequence). The CDR3 protein is CASSLTGKTYEQYF. The CDR3 nucleotides are TGTGCCAGTAGCCTGACAGGGAAAACCTACGAGCAGTACTTC.

The rearrangement links TRBV28 to TRBJ2-7, with TRBD1 identical over 7 bases. Germline CDR1 reads MDHEN; CDR2 reads SYDVKM. The V gene end was trimmed by 7 bases and the J gene end by 3 bases; junction bases not matched to a gene: 15. There are 16 residues in the CDR3. In DNA, the CDR3 is TGTGCCAGCAAGAGCTACGTCGGGGACAGTTACTACGAGCAGTACTTC. Protein: CASKSYVGDSYYEQYF.

The rearrangement links TRBV5-8 to TRBJ1-4; D not resolved. The V and J ends lost 7 bases and 2 bases respectively, with 9 bases between them. Germline assignment: CDR1 SGHTS and CDR2 YDEGEE. This CDR3 is built from 13 residues. This CDR3 reads CASPGTTNEKLFF. The CDR3 DNA reads TGTGCCAGCCCAGGAACCACTAATGAAAAACTGTTTTTT.

This chain joins TRBV2 and TRBJ1-6; 8 nucleotides line up with TRBD1. V was pared by 11 bases and J by 8 bases, with 8 bases of the junction left unmatched. The CDR3 spans 13 residues. Germline-derived CDR1 and CDR2 are SNHLY and FYNNEI. The CDR3 coding sequence is TGTGCCTCCCTTGACAGGGGTGATTCACCCCTCCACTTT. Its protein is CASLDRGDSPLHF.

On this clone: Other nucleotide sequences in the sample specify the same CDR3. The V and J genes are TRBV12-3 or TRBV12-4 and TRBJ2-1; D is unclear. The CDR3 extends over 11 amino acids. V dropped 6 bases and J dropped 6 bases, with 6 bases sitting between them. The CDR3 sequence is CASSLSNEQFF. Written as DNA, the CDR3 is TGTGCCAGCAGCCTAAGCAATGAGCAGTTCTTC.

V gene TRBV30 combines with J gene TRBJ2-7; a possible D gene is TRBD2 (6 bases). Trimming left V 0 bases short and J 3 bases short, with 12 bases between. Germline-derived CDR1 and CDR2 are GTSNPN and SVGIG (reference sequence). The CDR3 has 14 residues. CDR3 sequence (DNA): TGTGCCTGGAGTGTAGGTAGGGGAGGCTACGAGCAGTACTTC. Its translation is CAWSVGRGGYEQYF. Drawing the rest from reference TRBV30 and TRBJ2-7, the complete variable domain is SQTIHQWPATLVQPVGSPLSLECTVEGTSNPNLYWYRQAAGRGLQLLFYSVGIGQISSEVPQNLSASRPQDRQFILSSKKLLLSDSGFYLCAWSVGRGGYEQYFGPGTRLTVT.

The genes are TRBV27 and TRBJ1-2; perhaps TRBD1 as D (6 bases). Looked up from germline, CDR1 is MNHEY and CDR2 is SMNVEV (reference sequence). The CDR3 runs to 19 residues. Trimming removed 2 bases from V and 0 bases from J, with 22 bases in between. DNA of the CDR3: TGTGCCAGCAGTTTAAGTCCACGCTCAAGGGGGATAGCTAACTATGGCTACACCTTC. It encodes CASSLSPRSRGIANYGYTF.

V usage is TRBV2 and J usage is TRBJ2-3; 9 bases align to TRBD2. The CDR3 is 14 residues long. Trimming took 6 bases from V and 1 from J; bases not matched to a gene: 2. Germline V lookup: CDR1 SNHLY, CDR2 FYNNEI. CDR3 sequence (DNA): TGTGCCAGCAGGCGGGGGGGAGGCACAGATACGCAGTATTTT. It yields the protein CASRRGGGTDTQYF.

This clone was seen a handful of times. V gene TRBV4-2 combines with J gene TRBJ2-5, with 9 bases matching TRBD2. CDR3 length equals 16 residues. Germline V gene lookup returns CDR1 LGHNA and CDR2 YNFKEQ. J was trimmed by 1 base and V by 2 bases; bases with no gene match: 5. The CDR3 nucleotides are TGTGCCAGCAGCCAAATAGCGGGGGCCTTCCAAGAGACCCAGTACTTC. Its translation is CASSQIAGAFQETQYF.